This TCR beta chain was identified in a study of shared clonotypes between healthy human individuals. As for the study in general: Used for every donor were three CD4 naive, three CD4 memory, two CD8 naive and one CD8 memory plate.

This clone was detected a few times. Additional DNA sequences in this sample encode the identical CDR3. Only in-frame clones appear in the TCRdb table, and some are missing; sequencing was by immunoSEQ multiplex PCR. The sample gives approximately 2.5 million clones, approximately 93% of which show up once; more than 0.35% is in the top ten. The sequence came from a man between 18 and 29 years old in good health. Some clones in this sample may be carry-over from other donors' samples. Sequenced sample: naive CD4+ T cells from PBMCs. The subset: CD45RA+ positively selected.

The CDR3 bases are TGCAGCGTTGAGGGTCTCTCTGGAAACACCATATATTTT. It specifies CSVEGLSGNTIYF. The V and J genes are TRBV29-1 and TRBJ1-3; the D is unclear. From germline, CDR1 is SQVTM and CDR2 ANQGSEA. The CDR3 consists of 13 residues. Trimming removed 3 bases from V and 0 bases from J, with 6 bases in between.